This is a list of T cell receptor beta chains from one sample in a study of naive and memory T cell subsets. TCRdb fed the UMI-ligation and nested PCR reads into MiXCR, producing one record per CDR3 protein. The profile shows about 26,000 distinct CDR3 sequences, around 5.2% of them singletons. The sample taken for sequencing was blood. These receptors all come from an adult in good health. CDR3s include the opening cysteine and the closing phenylalanine or tryptophan. The order of the fields is J gene, V gene, D gene, clone size, CDR3 protein, CDR3 DNA. The D gene is left open where the match is weak. The size field is filled for only some rows; it gives once, few, many or a size class.

J: TRBJ2-7; V: TRBV27; D: .; size: many; CDR3: CASSLFGGRMTYEQYF; DNA: TGTGCCAGCAGTTTATTCGGGGGACGGATGACCTACGAGCAGTACTTC
J: TRBJ2-5; V: TRBV7-8; D: TRBD2; size: .; CDR3: CASTPPGLAGGTQYF; DNA: TGTGCCAGCACACCTCCGGGACTAGCCGGTGGGACCCAGTACTTC
J: TRBJ2-1; V: TRBV5-6; D: .; size: many; CDR3: CASSSLGERGSYNEQFF; DNA: TGTGCCAGCAGCTCCCTGGGGGAGAGGGGCTCCTACAATGAGCAGTTCTTC
J: TRBJ2-5; V: TRBV4-2; D: .; size: many; CDR3: CASSRAHVQETQYF; DNA: TGTGCCAGCAGCCGAGCACACGTTCAAGAGACCCAGTACTTC
J: TRBJ1-6; V: TRBV6-2/TRBV6-3; D: .; size: few; CDR3: CASSYGGTEYNSPLHF; DNA: TGTGCCAGCAGTTACGGCGGGACCGAGTATAATTCACCCCTCCACTTT
J: TRBJ2-7; V: TRBV20-1; D: TRBD2; size: many; CDR3: CSATPSGRNYEQYF; DNA: TGCAGTGCTACCCCTAGCGGGAGAAACTACGAGCAGTACTTC
J: TRBJ1-1; V: TRBV28; D: .; size: many; CDR3: CASSGDTEAFF; DNA: TGTGCCAGTTCCGGAGACACTGAAGCTTTCTTT
J: TRBJ1-5; V: TRBV19; D: .; size: many; CDR3: CASSIVGNQPQHF; DNA: TGTGCCAGTAGTATCGTGGGCAATCAGCCCCAGCATTTT
J: TRBJ2-1; V: TRBV4-2; D: TRBD1; size: many; CDR3: CASSQDPGQGPREQFF; DNA: TGTGCCAGCAGCCAAGATCCGGGACAGGGTCCTCGGGAGCAGTTCTTC
J: TRBJ1-4; V: TRBV2; D: TRBD1; size: many; CDR3: CASSGGGANEKLFF; DNA: TGTGCCAGCAGTGGAGGGGGCGCTAATGAAAAACTGTTTTTT
J: TRBJ2-5; V: TRBV7-9; D: .; size: many; CDR3: CASSSDIQETQYF; DNA: TGTGCCAGCAGCTCGGACATACAAGAGACCCAGTACTTC
J: TRBJ2-3; V: TRBV14; D: .; size: .; CDR3: CASSWGRDTQYF; DNA: TGTGCCAGCAGCTGGGGTAGGGATACGCAGTATTTT
J: TRBJ2-2; V: TRBV7-8; D: .; size: few; CDR3: CASSLAAGFVTGELFF; DNA: TGTGCCAGCAGCTTAGCGGCAGGGTTTGTAACCGGGGAGCTGTTTTTT
J: TRBJ2-5; V: TRBV28; D: TRBD2; size: many; CDR3: CASSFGGVGETQYF; DNA: TGTGCCAGCAGTTTTGGGGGGGTCGGGGAGACCCAGTACTTC
J: TRBJ2-3; V: TRBV29-1; D: .; size: medium-sized; CDR3: CSVEGWQGRSDTQYF; DNA: TGCAGCGTCGAAGGGTGGCAGGGGAGGTCCGATACGCAGTATTTT
J: TRBJ2-1; V: TRBV21-1; D: .; size: many; CDR3: CASSKGGSGDEQFF; DNA: TGTGCCAGCAGCAAAGGAGGGTCTGGGGATGAGCAGTTCTTC
J: TRBJ1-1; V: TRBV29-1; D: .; size: many; CDR3: CSVELSGNTEAFF; DNA: TGCAGCGTTGAGCTTTCAGGGAACACTGAAGCTTTCTTT
J: TRBJ1-1; V: TRBV6-2/TRBV6-3; D: .; size: many; CDR3: CASSYTGGTEAFF; DNA: TGTGCCAGCAGTTATACCGGGGGGACTGAAGCTTTCTTT
J: TRBJ1-5; V: TRBV28; D: .; size: .; CDR3: CASSLGGSNLPQHF; DNA: TGTGCCAGCAGTTTAGGCGGGAGCAATCTGCCCCAGCATTTT
J: TRBJ2-1; V: TRBV6-2/TRBV6-3; D: TRBD2; size: .; CDR3: CASSLKSLAGTKNEQFF; DNA: TGTGCCAGCAGTCTCAAAAGCCTAGCGGGCACTAAAAATGAGCAGTTCTTC
J: TRBJ1-1; V: TRBV6-5; D: .; size: many; CDR3: CASSYSRNTEAFF; DNA: TGTGCCAGCAGTTACTCCAGGAACACTGAAGCTTTCTTT
J: TRBJ2-1; V: TRBV15; D: .; size: many; CDR3: CATSRDPVLNEQFF; DNA: TGTGCCACCAGCAGAGATCCAGTACTGAATGAGCAGTTCTTC
J: TRBJ2-1; V: TRBV20-1; D: TRBD2; size: many; CDR3: CSAEIAGFYNEQFF; DNA: TGCAGTGCAGAGATAGCGGGATTCTACAATGAGCAGTTCTTC
J: TRBJ1-5; V: TRBV29-1; D: .; size: many; CDR3: CSVTTEIDQPQHF; DNA: TGCAGCGTCACGACAGAGATTGATCAGCCCCAGCATTTT
J: TRBJ2-7; V: TRBV27; D: TRBD1; size: few; CDR3: CASSPLGQGAYEQYF; DNA: TGTGCCAGCAGTCCCCTCGGACAGGGGGCCTACGAGCAGTACTTC
J: TRBJ1-5; V: TRBV29-1; D: TRBD1; size: many; CDR3: CSVSQGANQPQHF; DNA: TGCAGCGTCTCACAGGGGGCCAATCAGCCCCAGCATTTT
J: TRBJ2-6; V: TRBV12-3/TRBV12-4; D: .; size: many; CDR3: CASSFAGANVLTF; DNA: TGTGCCAGCAGTTTCGCTGGGGCCAACGTCCTGACTTTC
J: TRBJ2-3; V: TRBV29-1; D: TRBD1; size: many; CDR3: CSVADRGSTDTQYF; DNA: TGCAGCGTTGCCGACAGGGGCAGCACAGATACGCAGTATTTT
J: TRBJ2-1; V: TRBV19; D: .; size: .; CDR3: CASTPPAGGEQFF; DNA: TGTGCCAGTACACCCCCGGCAGGTGGGGAGCAGTTCTTC
J: TRBJ2-5; V: TRBV3-1; D: TRBD2; size: many; CDR3: CASSRRTSGQETQYF; DNA: TGTGCCAGCAGCCGCCGGACTAGCGGACAAGAGACCCAGTACTTC
J: TRBJ1-1; V: TRBV6-1; D: TRBD1; size: many; CDR3: CASRGQSNLNTEAFF; DNA: TGTGCCAGCAGGGGACAGTCGAATTTGAACACTGAAGCTTTCTTT
J: TRBJ2-1; V: TRBV20-1; D: .; size: many; CDR3: CSGGAVNSYNEQFF; DNA: TGCAGTGGTGGAGCGGTTAACTCCTACAATGAGCAGTTCTTC
J: TRBJ1-5; V: TRBV29-1; D: .; size: many; CDR3: CSVGEPGTAPQHF; DNA: TGCAGCGTTGGGGAACCAGGGACGGCGCCCCAGCATTTT
J: TRBJ2-1; V: TRBV24-1; D: TRBD2; size: many; CDR3: CATSDPPGLAGVRGSYNEQFF; DNA: TGTGCCACCAGTGATCCCCCCGGACTAGCGGGAGTAAGGGGCTCCTACAATGAGCAGTTCTTC
J: TRBJ2-5; V: TRBV6-2/TRBV6-3; D: TRBD1; size: .; CDR3: CASSSIRDRVGETQYF; DNA: TGTGCCAGCAGCAGCATCCGGGACAGGGTTGGAGAGACCCAGTACTTC
J: TRBJ2-2; V: TRBV7-3; D: .; size: .; CDR3: CASSLGRQAGELFF; DNA: TGTGCCAGCAGCTTAGGGCGCCAAGCCGGGGAGCTGTTTTTT
J: TRBJ2-7; V: TRBV6-5; D: .; size: many; CDR3: CAIAKGESYEQYF; DNA: TGTGCCATTGCTAAGGGGGAGTCCTACGAGCAGTACTTC
J: TRBJ2-7; V: TRBV20-1; D: .; size: few; CDR3: CSARATSYEQYF; DNA: TGCAGTGCGAGAGCTACCTCCTACGAGCAGTACTTC
J: TRBJ2-2; V: TRBV28; D: TRBD1; size: many; CDR3: CASSRTGGGGELFF; DNA: TGTGCCAGCAGTCGGACAGGGGGCGGCGGGGAGCTGTTTTTT
J: TRBJ1-1; V: TRBV5-5; D: TRBD1; size: many; CDR3: CASSLALGQSGAFF; DNA: TGTGCCAGCAGCTTGGCTTTGGGACAGTCGGGGGCTTTCTTT
J: TRBJ1-2; V: TRBV27; D: TRBD1; size: many; CDR3: CASSSGTGSKGYTF; DNA: TGTGCCAGCAGTTCCGGGACAGGTTCGAAAGGCTACACCTTC
J: TRBJ2-2; V: TRBV20-1; D: .; size: many; CDR3: CSARLRTGTGELFF; DNA: TGCAGTGCTAGACTTCGGACTGGTACCGGGGAGCTGTTTTTT
J: TRBJ2-7; V: TRBV7-2; D: .; size: many; CDR3: CASSLVGLAATYEQYF; DNA: TGTGCCAGCAGCTTAGTAGGGCTAGCAGCCACCTACGAGCAGTACTTC
J: TRBJ2-2; V: TRBV4-1; D: TRBD2; size: many; CDR3: CASSQDGGWTSGSAGELFF; DNA: TGCGCCAGCAGCCAAGATGGCGGTTGGACTAGCGGGAGTGCCGGGGAGCTGTTTTTT